The clone carrying this T cell receptor beta chain came up a few times. Its antigen remains unknown. V lost 3 bases to trimming and J lost 1 base, with 13 bases between them. The CDR3 has 15 amino acids. Germline CDR1 SGHNT, CDR2 YYREEE (reference sequence). The treatment denotes: around 19 received Ad26.COV2.S at low or high dose, single or two shots; five or six received placebo; per-sample allocation not given. All samples were drawn on day 63, counting from the first vaccine or placebo injection. Wuhan-strain spike was delivered by a replication-incompetent Ad26 vector. This entry is derived from a study of Ad26.COV2.S vaccination and SARS-CoV-2 variants. Whole-study results and caveats: Across vaccine and placebo recipients, the breadth of non-spike TCRs was similar.

Sequencing used immunoSEQ multiplex PCR; TCRdb keeps in-frame clones, though not all of them. The data contain more than 300,000 clones, about 82% of them singletons. This TCR was sampled from a person between 18 and 65 years old who received the Ad26.COV2.S COVID-19 vaccine or a placebo. The gene calls are TRBV5-4 and TRBJ1-1; weak D call: TRBD1 (5 bases). Material: peripheral blood, obtained in a trial of Ad26.COV2.S vaccine versus placebo. The CDR3 sequence: CASSSRGRSNTEAFF. CDR3 DNA sequence: TGTGCCAGCAGCTCTCGGGGACGATCGAACACTGAAGCTTTCTTT. Full variable domain (outside the CDR3, taken from reference TRBV5-4 and TRBJ1-1): ETGVTQSPTHLIKTRGQQVTLRCSSQSGHNTVSWYQQALGQGPQFIFQYYREEENGRGNFPPRFSGLQFPNYSSELNVNALELDDSALYLCASSSRGRSNTEAFFGQGTRLTVV.